This T cell receptor beta chain was sequenced during a study of shared clonotypes between healthy human individuals. Germline V gene sequence: CDR1 SGHTS, CDR2 YDEGEE. V dropped 7 bases and J dropped 1 base, with 11 bases sitting between them. The CDR3 is 13 amino acids. With regard to this clone: Its specificity is unknown.

Whole-study findings and limits: There were few donors, and this limited the genetic and exposure-history diversity represented. Across subsets, estimated richness was generally greater for naive than for memory populations. Among non-shared clonotypes, generation probabilities were lower than among those shared by all four donors.

As processed by the authors: Filtering differed because ImmunoSEQ produced junction-only sequences that carried no quality scores. Sequencing was performed with immunoSEQ multiplex PCR; in TCRdb, only in-frame clones are kept and a portion is missing. The V and J calls and clone size come from that table; D and trimming were worked out from the DNA. The sample gives about a million clones, roughly 80% of which show up once; about 0.89% is in the top ten. The TCR originated in a man between 18 and 35 years old in good health. Some clones in this sample may be carry-over from other donors' samples. The sequencing sample was made of memory CD4+ T cells from PBMCs. Subset defined: CD45RA-negative fraction. This chain joins TRBV5-8 and TRBJ2-5; D gene ambiguous. As DNA, the CDR3 is TGTGCCAGCCCAAACAGTATCCAAGAGACCCAGTACTTC. Translated: CASPNSIQETQYF.